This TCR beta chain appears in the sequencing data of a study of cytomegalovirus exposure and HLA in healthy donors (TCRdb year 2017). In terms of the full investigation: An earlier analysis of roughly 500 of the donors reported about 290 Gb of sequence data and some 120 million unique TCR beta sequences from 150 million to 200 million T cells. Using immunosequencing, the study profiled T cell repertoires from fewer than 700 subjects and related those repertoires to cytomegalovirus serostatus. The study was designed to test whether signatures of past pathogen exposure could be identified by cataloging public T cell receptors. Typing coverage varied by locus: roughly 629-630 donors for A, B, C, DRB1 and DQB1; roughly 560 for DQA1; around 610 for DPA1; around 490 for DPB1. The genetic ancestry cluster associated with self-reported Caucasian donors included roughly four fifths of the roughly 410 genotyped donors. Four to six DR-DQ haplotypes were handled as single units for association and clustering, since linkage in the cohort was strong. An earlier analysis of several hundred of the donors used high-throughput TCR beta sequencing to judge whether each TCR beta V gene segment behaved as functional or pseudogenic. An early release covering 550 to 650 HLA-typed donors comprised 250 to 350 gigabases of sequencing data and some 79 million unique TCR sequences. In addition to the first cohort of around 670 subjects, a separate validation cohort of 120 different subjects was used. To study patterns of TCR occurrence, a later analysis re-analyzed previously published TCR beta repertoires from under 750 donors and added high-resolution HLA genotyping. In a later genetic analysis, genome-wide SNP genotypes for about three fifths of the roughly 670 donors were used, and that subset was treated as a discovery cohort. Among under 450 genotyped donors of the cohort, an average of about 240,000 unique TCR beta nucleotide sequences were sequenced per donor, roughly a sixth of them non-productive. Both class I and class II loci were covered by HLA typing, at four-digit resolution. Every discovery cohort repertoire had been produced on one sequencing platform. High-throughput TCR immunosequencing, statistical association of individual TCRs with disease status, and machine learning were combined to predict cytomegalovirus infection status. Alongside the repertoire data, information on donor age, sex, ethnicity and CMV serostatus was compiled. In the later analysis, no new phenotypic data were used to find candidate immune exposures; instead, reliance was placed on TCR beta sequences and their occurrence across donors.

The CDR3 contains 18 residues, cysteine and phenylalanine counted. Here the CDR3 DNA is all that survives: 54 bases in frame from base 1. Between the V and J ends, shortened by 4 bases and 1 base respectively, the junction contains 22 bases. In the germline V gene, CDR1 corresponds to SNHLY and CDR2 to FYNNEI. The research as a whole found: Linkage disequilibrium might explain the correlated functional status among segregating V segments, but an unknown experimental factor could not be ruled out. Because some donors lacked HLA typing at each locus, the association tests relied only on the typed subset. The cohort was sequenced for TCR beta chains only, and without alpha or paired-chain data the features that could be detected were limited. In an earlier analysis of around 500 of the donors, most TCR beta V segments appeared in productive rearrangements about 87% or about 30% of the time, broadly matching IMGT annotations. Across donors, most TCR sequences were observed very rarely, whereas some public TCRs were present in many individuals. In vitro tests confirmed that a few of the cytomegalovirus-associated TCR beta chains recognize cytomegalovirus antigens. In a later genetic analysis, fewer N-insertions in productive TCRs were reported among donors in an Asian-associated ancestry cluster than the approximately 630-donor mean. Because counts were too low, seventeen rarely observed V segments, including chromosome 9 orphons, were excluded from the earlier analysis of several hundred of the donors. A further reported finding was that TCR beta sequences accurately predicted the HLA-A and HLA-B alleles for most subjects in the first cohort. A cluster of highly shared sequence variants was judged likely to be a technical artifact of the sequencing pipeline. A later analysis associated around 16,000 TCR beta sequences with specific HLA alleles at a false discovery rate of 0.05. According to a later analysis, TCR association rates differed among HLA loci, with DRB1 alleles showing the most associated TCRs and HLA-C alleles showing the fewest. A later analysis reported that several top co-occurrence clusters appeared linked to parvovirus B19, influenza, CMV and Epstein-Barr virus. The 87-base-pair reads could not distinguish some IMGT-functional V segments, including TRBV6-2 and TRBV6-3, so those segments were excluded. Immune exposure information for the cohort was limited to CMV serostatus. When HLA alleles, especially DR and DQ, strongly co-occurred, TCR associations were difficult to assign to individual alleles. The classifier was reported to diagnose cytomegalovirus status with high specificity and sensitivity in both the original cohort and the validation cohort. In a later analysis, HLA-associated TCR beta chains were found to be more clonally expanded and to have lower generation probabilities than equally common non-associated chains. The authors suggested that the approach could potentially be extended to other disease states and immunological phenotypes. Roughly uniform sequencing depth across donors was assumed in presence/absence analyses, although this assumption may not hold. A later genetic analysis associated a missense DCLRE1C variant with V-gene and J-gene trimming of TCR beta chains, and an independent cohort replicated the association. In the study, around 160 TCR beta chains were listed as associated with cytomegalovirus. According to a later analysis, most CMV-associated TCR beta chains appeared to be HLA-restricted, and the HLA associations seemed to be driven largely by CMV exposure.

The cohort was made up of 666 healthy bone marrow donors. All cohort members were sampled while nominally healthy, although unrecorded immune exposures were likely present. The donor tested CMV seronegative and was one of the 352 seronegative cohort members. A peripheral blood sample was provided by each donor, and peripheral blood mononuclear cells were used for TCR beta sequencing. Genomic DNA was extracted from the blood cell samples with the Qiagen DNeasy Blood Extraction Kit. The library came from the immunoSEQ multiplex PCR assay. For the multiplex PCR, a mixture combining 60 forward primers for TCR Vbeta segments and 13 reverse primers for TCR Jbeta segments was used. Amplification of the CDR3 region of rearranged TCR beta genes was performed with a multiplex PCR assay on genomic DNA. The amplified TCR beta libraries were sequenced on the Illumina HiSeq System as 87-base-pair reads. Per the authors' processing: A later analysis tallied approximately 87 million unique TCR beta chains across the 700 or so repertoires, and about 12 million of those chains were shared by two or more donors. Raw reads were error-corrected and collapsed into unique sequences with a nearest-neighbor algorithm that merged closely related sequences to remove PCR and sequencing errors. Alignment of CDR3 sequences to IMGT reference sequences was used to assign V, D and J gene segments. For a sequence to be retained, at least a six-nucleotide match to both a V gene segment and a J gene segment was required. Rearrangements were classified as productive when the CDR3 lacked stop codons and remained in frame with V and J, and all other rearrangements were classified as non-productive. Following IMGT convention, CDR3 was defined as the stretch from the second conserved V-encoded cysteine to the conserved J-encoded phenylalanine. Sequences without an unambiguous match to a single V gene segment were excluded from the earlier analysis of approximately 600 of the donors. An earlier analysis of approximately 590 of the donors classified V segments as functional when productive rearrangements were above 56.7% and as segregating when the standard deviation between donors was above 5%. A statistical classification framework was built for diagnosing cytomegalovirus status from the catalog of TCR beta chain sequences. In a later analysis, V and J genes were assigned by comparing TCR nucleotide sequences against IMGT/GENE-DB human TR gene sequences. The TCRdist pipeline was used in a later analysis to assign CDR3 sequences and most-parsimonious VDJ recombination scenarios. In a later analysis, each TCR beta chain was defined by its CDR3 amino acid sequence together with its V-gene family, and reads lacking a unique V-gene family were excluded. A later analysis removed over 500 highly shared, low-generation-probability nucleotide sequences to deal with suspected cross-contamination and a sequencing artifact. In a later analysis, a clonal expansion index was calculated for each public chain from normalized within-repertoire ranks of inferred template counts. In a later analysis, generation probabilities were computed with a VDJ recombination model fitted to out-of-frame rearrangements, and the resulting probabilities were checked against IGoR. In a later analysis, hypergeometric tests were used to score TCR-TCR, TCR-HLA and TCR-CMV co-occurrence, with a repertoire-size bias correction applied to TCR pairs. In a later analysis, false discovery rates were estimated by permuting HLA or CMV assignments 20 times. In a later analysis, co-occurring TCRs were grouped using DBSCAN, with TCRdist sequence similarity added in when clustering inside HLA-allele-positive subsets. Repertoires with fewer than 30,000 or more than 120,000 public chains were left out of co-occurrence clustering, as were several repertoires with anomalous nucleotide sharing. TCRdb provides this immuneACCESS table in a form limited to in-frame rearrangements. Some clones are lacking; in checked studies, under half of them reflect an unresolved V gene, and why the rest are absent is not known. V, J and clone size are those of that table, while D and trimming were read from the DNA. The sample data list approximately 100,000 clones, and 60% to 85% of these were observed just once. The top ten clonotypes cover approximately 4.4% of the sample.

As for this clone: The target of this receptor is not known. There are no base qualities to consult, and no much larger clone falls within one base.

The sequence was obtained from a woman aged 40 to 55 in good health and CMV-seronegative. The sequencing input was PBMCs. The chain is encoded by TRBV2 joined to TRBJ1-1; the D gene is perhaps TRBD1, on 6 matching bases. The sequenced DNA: TGTGCCAGCAGTGCCCTTACAGGGAGCATTGCCCCGAACACTGAAGCTTTCTTT. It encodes CASSALTGSIAPNTEAFF.